The sequence of this TCR beta chain was determined in a study of molecular identifiers for immune sequencing clone quantification. TCRdb recomputed calls from the PCR reads with MiXCR, one row per CDR3 protein. The sample includes over 300,000 distinct CDR3 sequences, roughly 24% of them seen just once. This clonotype was found a few times. There are 16 residues in the CDR3. The germline CDR1 and CDR2 sequences are MGHRA and YSYEKL. The V and J ends lost 6 bases and 0 bases respectively, with 17 bases between them. This TCR was recovered from a human donor in good health. Some libraries in this study had Jurkat cell RNA spiked in. The sequenced sample consisted of naive CD8+ T cells from blood, with Jurkat cell RNA spiked in. Regarding subset: FACS-sorted CD8+CD4-CCR7+CD45RA+ naive T cells. This chain joins TRBV4-1 and TRBJ1-2, with TRBD1 as a possible D gene (5 bases). This CDR3 is CASSPLGAEANYGYTF. Here the CDR3 DNA reads TGCGCCAGCAGTCCTCTTGGGGCGGAAGCTAACTATGGCTACACCTTC.